A selection of T cell receptor beta chains follows, all from one sample in a study of identical twins. TCRdb re-called the 5' RACE reads through MiXCR, storing one row per CDR3 protein. The table has about 530,000 distinct CDR3 sequences, around 20% seen once. The sample was also linked to a second study, of yellow fever vaccine responses in identical twins.

The specimen was CD4+ T cells sorted from blood. Receptor source: a young woman in good health. Each CDR3 is given with its conserved first and last residue. A D gene is named only where the DNA matches it firmly. For some rows the clone size is stated as once, few or many, or as a class when expanded; others skip it.

V gene,D gene,J gene,clone size,CDR3 DNA,CDR3 protein
TRBV10-3,TRBD2,TRBJ2-5,-,TGTGCCATCAGTGATACTAGCGTGGAGACCCAGTACTTC,CAISDTSVETQYF
TRBV5-1,-,TRBJ2-1,-,TGCGCCAGCAGCTGGGGCCGGGATGAGCAGTTCTTC,CASSWGRDEQFF
TRBV5-1,-,TRBJ2-1,-,TGCGCCAGCAGCTTGTGGAAGGCCAATGAGCAGTTCTTC,CASSLWKANEQFF
TRBV9,-,TRBJ2-1,-,TGTGCCAGTCGGCGGGGAGGCAGCTCCTACAATGAGCAGTTCTTC,CASRRGGSSYNEQFF
TRBV7-9,-,TRBJ2-1,few,TGTGCCAGCAGCTTAAATGTGGGAGCCCCCAGTAGGAATGAGCAGTTCTTC,CASSLNVGAPSRNEQFF
TRBV24-1,-,TRBJ2-1,few,TGTGCCACCAGTGATTTGAGGGCGGATAACAATGAGCAGTTCTTC,CATSDLRADNNEQFF
TRBV29-1,TRBD2,TRBJ2-5,-,TGCAGCGTTGTGGGCCAGCGGGGCCAGGGGACCCAGTACTTC,CSVVGQRGQGTQYF
TRBV12-3/TRBV12-4,-,TRBJ2-2,-,TGTGCCAGCAGCCGGGGCGGGACAAACACCGGGGAGCTGTTTTTT,CASSRGGTNTGELFF
TRBV27,TRBD1,TRBJ1-6,-,TGTGCCAGCAGTACCCACCGGGACAGAGGTCCTAATTCACCCCTCCACTTT,CASSTHRDRGPNSPLHF
TRBV29-1,-,TRBJ1-1,-,TGCAGCGTTGAGTGGTTAATGAACACTGAAGCTTTCTTT,CSVEWLMNTEAFF
TRBV7-8,-,TRBJ2-3,few,TGTGCCAGCACCTCAGGGATTACGATTAGGGGCACAGATACGCAGTATTTT,CASTSGITIRGTDTQYF
TRBV28,-,TRBJ2-3,-,TGTGCCAGCAGTTACCTCAACCTACGGACCACAGATACGCAGTATTTT,CASSYLNLRTTDTQYF
TRBV2,TRBD2,TRBJ2-1,few,TGTGCCAGCAGTGAATATTTGGCGGGAGGTCCCGGGGGTGAGCAGTTCTTC,CASSEYLAGGPGGEQFF
TRBV7-2,-,TRBJ2-1,few,TGTGCCAGCAGCTCAAGGAATGAGCAGTTCTTC,CASSSRNEQFF
TRBV11-1,-,TRBJ2-2,few,TGTGCCAGCAGTACAATCCCCTGGGCGGGAAGTGACACCGGGGAGCTGTTTTTT,CASSTIPWAGSDTGELFF
TRBV5-4,-,TRBJ2-3,few,TGTGCCAGCAGCTTCACGACAGGAAGCACAGATACGCAGTATTTT,CASSFTTGSTDTQYF
TRBV7-8,TRBD2,TRBJ2-3,-,TGTGCCAGCAGCGCCCTAGCGGGGGGGCCCACAGATACGCAGTATTTT,CASSALAGGPTDTQYF
TRBV29-1,TRBD1,TRBJ1-1,-,TGCAGCGTAACAGGGGATATCACTGAAGCTTTCTTT,CSVTGDITEAFF
TRBV24-1,-,TRBJ2-5,many,TGTGCCACCAGTGATTCTTTGCGGGGACCCGGGGAGACCCAGTACTTC,CATSDSLRGPGETQYF
TRBV27,TRBD2,TRBJ2-3,few,TGTGCCAGCAGTGGATCTAGCGGGGGCTCCACAGATACGCAGTATTTT,CASSGSSGGSTDTQYF
TRBV6-1,-,TRBJ2-1,-,TGTGCCAGCAGGGACGTTACAGGAAACAATGAGCAGTTCTTC,CASRDVTGNNEQFF
TRBV7-9,TRBD2,TRBJ2-1,-,TGTGCCAGCGGCTCCCGCGGGGGGCGCTCCTACAATGAGCAGTTCTTC,CASGSRGGRSYNEQFF
TRBV20-1,TRBD2,TRBJ2-1,-,TGCAGTGCTAGCCCCGGGACTAGCGGGGGGGCCCATGAGCAGTTCTTC,CSASPGTSGGAHEQFF
TRBV27,TRBD2,TRBJ2-2,-,TGTGCCAGCACATGGGGGGGTTTGGCCGGGGAGCTGTTTTTT,CASTWGGLAGELFF
TRBV20-1,TRBD2,TRBJ2-7,few,TGCAGTGCCGTTAGCGGGAGCTACGAGCAGTACTTC,CSAVSGSYEQYF
TRBV6-1,TRBD1,TRBJ2-7,few,TGTGCCAGCAGTCCCGCGGGACAGGGGAGGGAGCAGTACTTC,CASSPAGQGREQYF
TRBV6-2/TRBV6-3,-,TRBJ1-5,once,TGTGCCAGCAGAACGACTGTGGGGACGCCCCAGCATTTT,CASRTTVGTPQHF
TRBV20-1,-,TRBJ1-6,-,TGCAGTGCTAGAGTCGGGCCTAATTCACCCCTCCACTTT,CSARVGPNSPLHF
TRBV7-3,-,TRBJ2-3,-,TGTGCCAGCAGCCCCATGGGGCGGATGAAACTCAGCACAGATACGCAGTATTTT,CASSPMGRMKLSTDTQYF
TRBV28,-,TRBJ2-3,few,TGTGCCAGCAGTTTATCAGCGGGCGGCACAGATACGCAGTATTTT,CASSLSAGGTDTQYF
TRBV20-1,TRBD2,TRBJ2-1,-,TGCAGTGCTAAGAGTAGCGGGGGGGGGAGCTCCTACAATGAGCAGTTCTTC,CSAKSSGGGSSYNEQFF
TRBV21-1,-,TRBJ2-3,-,TGTGCCAGCAGCGCCCCCCTAGGAATTGATACGCAGTATTTT,CASSAPLGIDTQYF
TRBV28,-,TRBJ2-2,-,TGTGCCAGCAGTTTGGGCGGATTGGGGTCCGGGGAGCTGTTTTTT,CASSLGGLGSGELFF
TRBV20-1,-,TRBJ1-1,few,TGCAGTGCCACGTGGGGGGGGGCGATCACTGAAGCTTTCTTT,CSATWGGAITEAFF
TRBV28,-,TRBJ2-5,-,TGTGCCAGCAGTTACCCCCAGGGGACCTCCCAAGAGACCCAGTACTTC,CASSYPQGTSQETQYF
TRBV18,TRBD2,TRBJ2-7,-,TGTGCCAGCTCCCCTAGCGGGAGTTCCAACGAGCAGTACTTC,CASSPSGSSNEQYF
TRBV5-1,-,TRBJ2-7,-,TGCGCCAGCAGCTTACGGGACCCCTACGAGCAGTACTTC,CASSLRDPYEQYF
TRBV20-1,-,TRBJ2-5,-,TGCAGTGCTAGGTACCCCCTACCTTTTCAAGAGACCCAGTACTTC,CSARYPLPFQETQYF
TRBV27,TRBD2,TRBJ2-2,-,TGTGCCAGCAGGGACGGGGGGTTGAACACCGGGGAGCTGTTTTTT,CASRDGGLNTGELFF
TRBV4-1,TRBD2,TRBJ2-1,-,TGCGCCAGCAGCCATAAGAGGGACGGGAGGCCCTACAATGAGCAGTTCTTC,CASSHKRDGRPYNEQFF
TRBV3-1,TRBD2,TRBJ2-1,few,TGTGCCAGCAGCCAAGAAGAGCGGGGGCGAGGGAATGAGCAGTTCTTC,CASSQEERGRGNEQFF
TRBV5-1,-,TRBJ2-2,-,TGCGCCAGCAGCTTGCTGCCGGGGGCGACGAACACCGGGGAGCTGTTTTTT,CASSLLPGATNTGELFF
TRBV3-1,-,TRBJ2-4,few,TGTGCCAGCAGCCAAGGGGGGGGCACGGCCAAAAACATTCAGTACTTC,CASSQGGGTAKNIQYF
TRBV24-1,TRBD2,TRBJ2-1,few,TGTGCCACCAGTGACTATCCGGGACTAGGAAAGCAGTTCTTC,CATSDYPGLGKQFF
TRBV7-8,TRBD2,TRBJ2-5,many,TGTGCCAGCAGCTTAGCCCTAGCGGTCCAAGAGACCCAGTACTTC,CASSLALAVQETQYF
TRBV10-1,-,TRBJ2-6,-,TGCGCCAGCAGTGAGGTCGCTGGGGCCAACGTCCTGACTTTC,CASSEVAGANVLTF
TRBV24-1,-,TRBJ2-3,-,TGTGCCACCAGTGAAGTCACATGGGAAGGCACAGATACGCAGTATTTT,CATSEVTWEGTDTQYF
TRBV5-1,-,TRBJ1-5,-,TGCGCCAGCAGCTTGTACAGTGACCAGCCCCAGCATTTT,CASSLYSDQPQHF
TRBV7-2,-,TRBJ2-7,few,TGTGCCAGCAGCTTAGAGATAGGTCCCTACGAGCAGTACTTC,CASSLEIGPYEQYF
TRBV20-1,TRBD2,TRBJ2-3,-,TGCAGTGCTGGGACTAGCGGTCTGGCTAGCACAGATACGCAGTATTTT,CSAGTSGLASTDTQYF
TRBV28,TRBD2,TRBJ2-1,-,TGTGCCAGCAGCGCGGGACTAGGTGCCTACAATGAGCAGTTCTTC,CASSAGLGAYNEQFF
TRBV12-3/TRBV12-4,-,TRBJ1-2,few,TGTGCCAGCAGTCCCCTAAACTTGGCTGGCTACACCTTC,CASSPLNLAGYTF
TRBV2,-,TRBJ2-2,few,TGTGCCAGCAGTGAGGCGGGGTACGGGGAGCTGTTTTTT,CASSEAGYGELFF